This entry lists 7 T cell receptor beta chains sequenced from one sample in a study of shared clonotypes between healthy human individuals. Using immunoSEQ multiplex PCR, the repertoire was profiled, and TCRdb retains in-frame clones only, with some absent. The sample lists under 600,000 clones, over 60% seen once, with about 12% in the top ten. Sample: PBMCs. Source of these receptors: a woman aged 40 to 50 in good health. Some clones in this sample may be carry-over from other donors' samples.

The CDR3 loop reads CASRKTRYSNQPQHF. The CDR3 nucleotides are TGTGCCAGTAGAAAAACACGGTATAGCAATCAGCCCCAGCATTTT. The chain carries TRBV19 and TRBJ1-5; D not certain. Trimming took off 6 bases at V and 0 bases at J, with 12 bases between the two ends. Germline CDR1 and CDR2: LNHDA and SQIVND (reference sequence). The CDR3 has 15 residues.

J is TRBJ2-5 and V is TRBV7-2; no clear D. Germline V gives CDR1 SGHTA, CDR2 FQGNSA. This CDR3 contains 13 residues. Trimming shortened V by 1 base and J by 1 base, and 4 bases separated the two germline ends. DNA for the CDR3: TGTGCCAGCAGCTTAGGAGCCCAAGAGACCCAGTACTTC. Its translation: CASSLGAQETQYF.

The genes are TRBV10-3 and TRBJ2-7, with D unresolved. The CDR3 contains 12 residues. With 5 bases removed from V and 3 bases from J, the gap between germline ends came to 8 bases. Germline loops: CDR1 ENHRY, CDR2 SYGVKD. CDR3 sequence reads: CAISRTLYEQYF. The CDR3 nucleotides are TGTGCCATCAGTAGGACCCTCTACGAGCAGTACTTC.

This sequence joins TRBV30 and TRBJ2-5; D perhaps matches TRBD2 (5 bases). The last part of the DNA fits TRBJ2-7 better; the J call may be wrong. CDR1 is GTSNPN and CDR2 is SVGIG in the germline V gene (reference sequence). This CDR3 region has 14 residues. CDR3 amino acids: CAWSDLARRDEQYF. The DNA for the CDR3 is TGTGCCTGGAGCGATCTAGCCCGGCGGGACGAGCAGTACTTC.

The chain's CDR3 is CASSPEGLRANEQYF. The CDR3 DNA follows: TGTGCCAGCAGCCCAGAGGGGCTCCGGGCCAACGAGCAGTACTTC. The chain has TRBV9 and TRBJ2-7; D tentatively reads TRBD1 or TRBD2 (5 bases each). There are 15 residues in the CDR3. The germline V and J ends were trimmed by 4 bases and 5 bases, with 19 bases remaining between them. The germline gives CDR1 SGDLS, CDR2 YYNGEE.

This clone has ten or more counts. The chain links TRBV6-4 to TRBJ2-3; D is possibly TRBD2 (5 bases). Germline V CDR1 and CDR2: MRHNA, SNTAGT. Between the trimmed V and J ends, which lost 3 bases and 0 bases, there was a span of 7 bases. The CDR3 loop spans 14 amino acids. The DNA for the CDR3 is TGTGCCAGCAGTGAGCGGGCAAGCACAGATACGCAGTATTTT. Protein sequence: CASSERASTDTQYF.

Written as DNA, the CDR3 is TGTGCCAGCAGCAGGGAACGACGGGGCGAGCAGTACTTC. It specifies CASSRERRGEQYF. The chain couples TRBV7-3 to TRBJ2-7, with D possibly matching TRBD2 (5 bases). Per germline, CDR1 SGHTA and CDR2 FQGTGA. The CDR3 spans 13 residues. V lost 5 bases to trimming and J lost 6 bases, with 14 bases between them.